Shown below are 30 T cell receptor beta chains from a single sample sequenced in a study of T-cell reconstitution after alpha-beta-depleted transplantation in children. Unique molecular identifiers were incorporated into the prepared TCRbeta library. TCRdb passed the PCR reads through MiXCR, listing each CDR3 protein once. The sample shows some 550,000 distinct CDR3 sequences, 20% to 25% of them seen only once. Sample: PBMCs, mostly from graft donor cells, taken 360 days after TCRalphabeta/CD19-depleted stem cell transplant. These TCRs come from a boy younger than two who had a stem cell transplant for acute myeloid leukemia, so the T cells may come from the graft donor.

The chain uses TRBV25-1 and TRBJ1-2; D may be TRBD1 (6 bases). Germline V gene lookup returns CDR1 MGHDK and CDR2 SYGVNS. The CDR3 is 14 residues long. V was clipped by 6 bases and J by 4 bases, with 15 bases between them. The DNA of the CDR3 is TGTGCCAGCAGGACATACAGGGCCTCCTATGGCTACACCTTC. Its protein product is CASRTYRASYGYTF.

The table lists this clonotype with a few counts. The chain joins TRBV12-3 or TRBV12-4 to TRBJ1-5; 8 nucleotides line up with TRBD1. J gave up 1 base and V 1 base, and 6 bases lay outside the gene matches. This CDR3 comprises 17 residues. The CDR3 DNA reads as TGTGCCAGCAGTTTAGACACAGGGGGACTGAGCAATCAGCCCCAGCATTTT. Translating gives CASSLDTGGLSNQPQHF.

This clonotype was seen once. Lacking the conserved final phenylalanine or tryptophan, this CDR3 likely reflects a read error. The chain recombines TRBV12-3 or TRBV12-4 with TRBJ1-2; D is possibly TRBD1 (5 bases). The V end lost 3 bases, the J end lost 5 bases, and 10 bases lay between the germline ends. The CDR3 extends over 13 amino acids. CDR3 in amino acids: CASSLGRLYGYTI. The CDR3, as DNA: TGTGCCAGCAGTTTGGGACGGCTGTATGGCTACACCATC.

The genes are TRBV9 and TRBJ2-2; TRBD2 aligns across 9 bases. CDR1 and CDR2 from the germline V gene are SGDLS and YYNGEE. V gave up 0 bases and J gave up 5 bases; unmatched junction bases: 14. The CDR3 length is 19 residues. CDR3 residues: CASSVERGANPIQTGELFF. The CDR3 DNA reads TGTGCCAGCAGCGTAGAGCGGGGGGCAAACCCCATACAGACCGGGGAGCTGTTTTTT.

This sequence joins TRBV12-3 or TRBV12-4 and TRBJ1-1; D is undetermined. Deletions cut 1 base from V and 1 base from J, with 7 bases between. The CDR3 runs 14 residues. The chain's CDR3 is CASSLGPENTEAFF. The CDR3 DNA follows: TGTGCCAGCAGTTTAGGTCCCGAGAACACTGAAGCTTTCTTT.

The J gene is TRBJ1-1, the V gene TRBV20-1; D gene unclear. The V end lost 0 bases, the J end lost 3 bases, and 8 bases lay between the germline ends. This CDR3 is built from 13 residues. Germline CDR1 and CDR2: DFQATT and SNEGSKA (reference sequence). CDR3 sequence reads: CSARDKSYTEAFF. The CDR3 coding sequence is TGCAGTGCTAGAGATAAATCTTACACTGAAGCTTTCTTT.

This clonotype was recorded a few times. This chain joins TRBV10-3 and TRBJ2-5, with unresolved D. The CDR3 extends over 12 amino acids. The V end lost 0 bases, the J end lost 5 bases, and 4 bases lay between the germline ends. Germline values: CDR1 ENHRY, CDR2 SYGVKD. The CDR3 here is CAISESAETQYF. CDR3 nucleotide sequence: TGTGCCATCAGTGAGTCCGCGGAGACCCAGTACTTC.

This clonotype has a count of ten or more. The genes are TRBV29-1 and TRBJ2-2, with no clear D. The CDR3 runs 11 residues. The V gene's germline CDR1 is SQVTM and CDR2 ANQGSEA. With 6 bases removed from V and 3 bases from J, the gap between germline ends came to 5 bases. The CDR3 nucleotides are TGCAGCGTAATCGACACCGGGGAGCTGTTTTTT. Translated: CSVIDTGELFF.

The chain links TRBV10-2 to TRBJ2-2, with D possibly matching TRBD1 (6 bases). Germline values: CDR1 WSHSY, CDR2 SAAADI. V lost 10 bases and J 3 bases, leaving 21 bases between the germline ends. CDR3 length: 16 amino acids. In DNA form, the CDR3 reads TGCGCCACCCTCGATCAGGGGACAACCTACACCGGGGAGCTGTTTTTT. Its protein is CATLDQGTTYTGELFF.

At least ten counts were recorded for this clonotype. The rearrangement uses TRBV28 and TRBJ1-1; TRBD1 matches 9 bases. After removal of 5 bases from V and 7 bases from J, the junction contained 11 bases not matched to a gene. This CDR3 is 15 amino acids long. Germline CDR1 and CDR2: MDHEN and SYDVKM. CDR3 amino acids: CASSIPHRGLNEAFF. CDR3 nucleotides: TGTGCCAGCAGTATCCCCCACAGGGGGCTTAATGAAGCTTTCTTT.

V and J are TRBV20-1 and TRBJ2-5, with 12 bases matching TRBD2. CDR3 length equals 16 residues. After removal of 3 bases from V and 5 bases from J, the junction contained 10 bases not matched to a gene. Germline lookup yields CDR1 DFQATT and CDR2 SNEGSKA (reference sequence). The CDR3 region has the DNA TGCAGTGCTAGTCCCCTAGCGGGGGGGCGCGGGGAGACCCAGTACTTC. This sequence encodes CSASPLAGGRGETQYF.

This clonotype was observed a few times. This chain links TRBV29-1 with TRBJ1-1; a weak D match, TRBD1 (5 bases). CDR1 and CDR2 from the germline V gene are SQVTM and ANQGSEA. V lost 7 bases, J lost 4 bases, and 16 bases lay in between. This CDR3 region has 13 residues. The CDR3 nucleotides read TGCAGCGGACAGAGGTCCAGGATCACTGAAGCTTTCTTT. Translated, it gives CSGQRSRITEAFF.

Many counts were recorded for this clonotype. The chain carries TRBV12-3 or TRBV12-4 and TRBJ2-5; no firm D call. The CDR3 totals 11 residues. Trimming took off 6 bases at V and 5 bases at J, with 7 bases between the two ends. The CDR3 protein is CASRQWETQYF. As DNA, the CDR3 is TGTGCCAGCAGACAGTGGGAGACCCAGTACTTC.

V usage is TRBV2 and J usage is TRBJ2-7; maybe TRBD2 (6 bases). Between the trimmed V and J ends, which lost 8 bases and 2 bases, there was a span of 16 bases. The germline CDR1 and CDR2 sequences are SNHLY and FYNNEI. The CDR3 has 14 amino acids. DNA of the CDR3: TGTGCCAGCCGCCTCGGGGGTGATACCTACGAGCAGTACTTC. Its translation is CASRLGGDTYEQYF. Looking up the rest from reference TRBV2 and TRBJ2-7 gives the full variable domain: EPEVTQTPSHQVTQMGQEVILRCVPISNHLYFYWYRQILGQKVEFLVSFYNNEISEKSEIFDDQFSVERPDGSNFTLKIRSTKLEDSAMYFCASRLGGDTYEQYFGPGTRLTVT.

CDR3 nucleotide sequence: TGCAGCGTTGAAGGGCTAGCGGGCCGGGCCCAGTACTTC. Its protein is CSVEGLAGRAQYF. The chain links TRBV29-1 to TRBJ2-5; 8 nucleotides agree with TRBD2. In germline, CDR1 is SQVTM, CDR2 ANQGSEA. The CDR3 totals 13 residues. The junction had 7 bases not matched to a gene; V was cut back by 1 base and J by 9 bases. Full variable domain (remainder filled in from reference TRBV29-1 and TRBJ2-5): SAVISQKPSRDICQRGTSLTIQCQVDSQVTMMFWYRQQPGQSLTLIATANQGSEATYESGFVIDKFPISRPNLTFSTLTVSNMSPEDSSIYLCSVEGLAGRAQYFGPGTRLLVL.

The rearrangement joins TRBV6-4 to TRBJ2-2, with 8 bases lining up with TRBD2. The germline gives CDR1 MRHNA, CDR2 SNTAGT. The CDR3 covers 16 residues. Losses at the gene ends were 0 bases for V and 1 base for J; bases not matched to a gene: 1. In nucleotides, the CDR3 is TGTGCCAGCAGTGACTCTGCGGGGGGGAACACCGGGGAGCTGTTTTTT. Protein: CASSDSAGGNTGELFF.

The chain couples TRBV24-1 to TRBJ2-2; D perhaps matches TRBD1 (6 bases). Per germline, CDR1 KGHDR and CDR2 SFDVKD. The germline V and J ends were trimmed by 6 bases and 11 bases, with 15 bases remaining between them. This CDR3 is built from 13 residues. The CDR3 loop is CATSRTGYKELFF. CDR3 nucleotides: TGTGCCACCAGTAGAACAGGGTATAAAGAGCTGTTTTTT.

In its sample, this clonotype was seen many times. The CDR3 here is CASSEGRGEGTEAFF. Written as DNA, the CDR3 is TGTGCCAGCAGCGAGGGAAGGGGCGAGGGCACTGAAGCTTTCTTT. The chain has TRBV11-3 and TRBJ1-1, with D perhaps TRBD1 (5 bases). Trimming took 5 bases from V and 4 from J, leaving 17 bases between them. CDR3 size: 15 residues. Germline CDR1 reads SGHNT; CDR2 reads YENEEA. The variable domain in full, completed from reference TRBV11-3 and TRBJ1-1, reads EAGVVQSPRYKIIEKKQPVAFWCNPISGHNTLYWYLQNLGQGPELLIRYENEEAVDDSQLPKDRFSAERLKGVDSTLKIQPAELGDSAVYLCASSEGRGEGTEAFFGQGTRLTVV.

This clonotype was seen only a few times. J is TRBJ2-1 and V is TRBV20-1; 7 bases map to TRBD2. CDR3 length: 14 amino acids. Germline CDR1 and CDR2: DFQATT and SNEGSKA (reference sequence). V was pared by 5 bases and J by 9 bases, with 13 bases of the junction left unmatched. The CDR3 region has the DNA TGCAGTGCTCGGGAGCCAACGGGGGGAGGTGAGCAGTTCTTC. This encodes CSAREPTGGGEQFF.

This clonotype showed up just a few times. The genes are TRBV20-1 and TRBJ1-2; no firm D call. The CDR3 has 17 residues. Per germline, CDR1 DFQATT and CDR2 SNEGSKA (reference sequence). V was cut by 3 bases and J by 0 bases, with 20 bases left in between. CDR3 DNA: TGCAGTGCTAGCTCCACCCTCTCCGCTATGGCTAACTATGGCTACACCTTC. Residues: CSASSTLSAMANYGYTF.

This clonotype has a count of ten or more. The V and J genes are TRBV12-3 or TRBV12-4 and TRBJ2-5; TRBD1 aligns across 7 bases. The CDR3 has 13 amino acids. V lost 7 bases to trimming and J lost 1 base; unmatched junction nucleotides: 3. The CDR3 nucleotides read TGTGCCAGCACTGGGACAGTCCAAGAGACCCAGTACTTC. Translation gives CASTGTVQETQYF.

This clonotype showed up just a few times. V gene TRBV7-2 combines with J gene TRBJ2-5; D call uncertain. The CDR3 totals 13 residues. The ends were cut back, 2 bases at V and 7 bases at J, with 11 bases in the middle. Germline values: CDR1 SGHTA, CDR2 FQGNSA. CDR3 coding DNA: TGTGCCAGCAGCTTATACCCGGTGGGGACCCAGTACTTC. It encodes CASSLYPVGTQYF.

The rearrangement uses TRBV9 and TRBJ2-1, with D possibly TRBD2 on 6 matching bases. The CDR3 contains 15 residues. Between the trimmed V and J ends, which lost 6 bases and 5 bases, there was a span of 18 bases. CDR1 SGDLS and CDR2 YYNGEE come from the germline V gene. CDR3 region: CASTGKGGHNNEQFF. In DNA, the CDR3 is TGTGCCAGCACAGGGAAGGGAGGCCACAACAATGAGCAGTTCTTC. The complete variable domain, with remaining parts taken from reference TRBV9 and TRBJ2-1, reads DSGVTQTPKHLITATGQRVTLRCSPRSGDLSVYWYQQSLDQGLQFLIQYYNGEERAKGNILERFSAQQFPDLHSELNLSSLELGDSALYFCASTGKGGHNNEQFFGPGTRLTVL.

This clonotype was observed many times. V is TRBV20-1 and J is TRBJ2-7; the D gene is possibly TRBD2 (5 bases). V was trimmed by 2 bases and J by 5 bases, leaving 13 bases between them. CDR1 DFQATT and CDR2 SNEGSKA come from the germline V gene (reference sequence). The CDR3 contains 13 residues. CDR3 amino acids: CSARSLQEDEQYV. In DNA, the CDR3 is TGCAGTGCTAGATCCCTCCAGGAGGACGAGCAGTACGTC.

This chain joins TRBV5-1 and TRBJ1-5; 8 positions agree with TRBD1. Germline-derived CDR1 and CDR2 are SGHRS and YFSETQ. Germline trimming cut 3 bases from V and 5 bases from J; bases unmatched to any gene: 4. The CDR3 extends over 14 amino acids. The CDR3 sequence: CASSSGQGDQPQHF. In DNA, the CDR3 is TGCGCCAGCAGCTCTGGACAGGGAGATCAGCCCCAGCATTTT.

This clonotype has at least ten counts. The chain couples TRBV29-1 to TRBJ2-3; D unclear. V was trimmed by 4 bases and J by 2 bases, leaving 4 bases between them. Germline values: CDR1 SQVTM, CDR2 ANQGSEA. The CDR3 consists of 11 residues. The CDR3 protein is CSVGATDTQYF. For the CDR3, the DNA is TGCAGCGTTGGGGCCACAGATACGCAGTATTTT.

The chain's CDR3 is CASSYSSGGATGELFF. CDR3 bases: TGTGCCAGCAGTTACTCGAGCGGGGGGGCAACCGGGGAGCTGTTTTTT. V gene TRBV6-5 combines with J gene TRBJ2-2, with 10 bases aligning to TRBD2. CDR3 length: 16 amino acids. V dropped 0 bases and J dropped 5; count of bases not matched to a gene: 3. Germline CDR1 reads MNHEY; CDR2 reads SVGAGI.

This clonotype was found many times. The gene calls are TRBV27 and TRBJ2-1; D might be TRBD1 (6 bases). Germline loops: CDR1 MNHEY, CDR2 SMNVEV (reference sequence). The CDR3 consists of 16 residues. V gave up 3 bases and J gave up 5 bases, with 17 bases separating them. The CDR3 DNA sequence: TGTGCCAGCAGTTTCTCCGGGACAAGGTCTCACAATGAGCAGTTCTTC. This encodes CASSFSGTRSHNEQFF.

This clonotype was observed a handful of times. Since the CDR3 does not end with the conserved phenylalanine or tryptophan, this likely comes from a read error. The DNA is omitted, as the CDR3 cannot be located on it reliably, and the CDR3 follows TCRdb's listing. This rearrangement joins TRBV7-9 to TRBJ2-5; the table's D call TRBD2 went unverified against the DNA. Germline CDR1 SEHNR, CDR2 FQNEAQ (reference sequence). Both ends counted, the CDR3 spans 14 residues. This CDR3 is CASSWAGTSGAQSL.

The V call is TRBV20-1, the J call TRBJ2-3; TRBD2 might be the D (6 bases). V lost 3 bases to trimming and J lost 1 base, with 14 bases between them. CDR3 size: 15 residues. Germline V gene sequence: CDR1 DFQATT, CDR2 SNEGSKA (reference sequence). CDR3 DNA: TGCAGTGCTAGGTCCCCCGGGAGTGGCACAGATACGCAGTATTTT. It translates to CSARSPGSGTDTQYF.